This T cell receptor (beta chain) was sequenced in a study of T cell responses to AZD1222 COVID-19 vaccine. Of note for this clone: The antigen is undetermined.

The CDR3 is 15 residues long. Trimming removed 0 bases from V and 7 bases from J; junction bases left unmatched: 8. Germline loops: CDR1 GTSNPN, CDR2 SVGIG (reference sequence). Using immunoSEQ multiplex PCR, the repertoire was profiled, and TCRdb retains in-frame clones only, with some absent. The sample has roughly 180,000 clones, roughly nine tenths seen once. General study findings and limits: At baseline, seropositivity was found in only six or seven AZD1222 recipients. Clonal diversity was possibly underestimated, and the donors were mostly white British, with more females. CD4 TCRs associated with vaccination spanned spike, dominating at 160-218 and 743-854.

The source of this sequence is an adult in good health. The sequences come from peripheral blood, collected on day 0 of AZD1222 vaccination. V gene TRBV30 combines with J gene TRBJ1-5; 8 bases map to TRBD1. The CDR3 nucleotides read TGTGCCTGGAGTGTAGGGCAGGGGGCAGGACAGCCCCAGCATTTT. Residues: CAWSVGQGAGQPQHF.